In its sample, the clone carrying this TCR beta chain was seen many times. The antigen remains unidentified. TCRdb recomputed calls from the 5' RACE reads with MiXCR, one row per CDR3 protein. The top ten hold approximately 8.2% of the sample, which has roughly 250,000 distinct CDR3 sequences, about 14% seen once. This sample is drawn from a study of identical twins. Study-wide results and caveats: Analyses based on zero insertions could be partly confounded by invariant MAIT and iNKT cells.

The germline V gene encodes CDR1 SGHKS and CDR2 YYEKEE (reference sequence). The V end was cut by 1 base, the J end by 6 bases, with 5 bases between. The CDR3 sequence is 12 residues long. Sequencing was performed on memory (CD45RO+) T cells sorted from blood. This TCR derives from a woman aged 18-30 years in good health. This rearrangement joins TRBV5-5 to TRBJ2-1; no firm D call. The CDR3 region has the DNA TGTGCCAGCAGCTTGTGGGGCAATGAGCAGTTCTTC. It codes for CASSLWGNEQFF.